Sequencing of this TCR beta chain was carried out in a study of T cells in Graves' hyperthyroidism and ophthalmopathy. Study findings and constraints: For ophthalmopathy, model prediction preceded onset by a median around 7 months.

Comments on this clonotype: The antigen is unknown.

From RNA transcripts, TCR beta CDR3 regions were amplified. Carried out on the TCR CDR3, a first-round RT-PCR used the HTBI primer set. Each CDR3 protein gets one entry after TCRdb re-called the multiplex PCR reads with MiXCR. Counted here are hundreds of thousands of distinct CDR3 sequences, roughly 17% occurring once; the ten biggest clones make up less than 4.5%. V was pared by 3 bases and J by 0 bases, with 9 bases between. The CDR3 loop spans 15 amino acids. Germline lookup yields CDR1 MDHEN and CDR2 SYDVKM. The hyperthyroidism was newly diagnosed and had lasted under 2 months; the patients were aged 18 to 65.

Sequenced: blood. J is TRBJ1-3 and V is TRBV28; D gene uncertain. The clonotype was recovered from a woman aged 25 to 45 with Graves' hyperthyroidism. For the CDR3, the DNA is TGTGCCAGCAGTTTCCTACCGAGCTCTGGAAACACCATATATTTT. Amino acids: CASSFLPSSGNTIYF. Variable domain in full (rest from reference TRBV28 and TRBJ1-3): DVKVTQSSRYLVKRTGEKVFLECVQDMDHENMFWYRQDPGLGLRLIYFSYDVKMKEKGDIPEGYSVSREKKERFSLILESASTNQTSMYLCASSFLPSSGNTIYFGEGSWLTVV.